Sequencing of this T cell receptor beta chain was carried out in a study of blood T cell repertoires in COVID-19. Study at large: From T cells, B-cell-depleted T cells, or PBMCs came the material, which was cDNA or gDNA.

Looked up from germline, CDR1 is SGHVS and CDR2 is FQNEAQ. Trimming removed 5 bases from V and 6 bases from J, with 27 bases in between. The CDR3 sequence is 18 residues long. All recovered Cohort 3 donors got two negative PCRs, got clearance, or saw symptom resolution. Measured with immunoSEQ multiplex PCR; TCRdb has only the in-frame clones, and not every one. This table has a few hundred thousand clones, about 92% appearing once. The sample comprised PBMCs or T cells enriched from blood (not recorded which). The TCR sequence derives from a man aged 18 to 30 who had recovered from COVID-19. This chain connects TRBV7-8 to TRBJ2-3; D possibly corresponds to TRBD2 (5 bases). CDR3 DNA sequence: TGTGCCAGCAGCCCGGATCCGGTACTAGTCGGCCCCTATGATACGCAGTATTTT. Residues: CASSPDPVLVGPYDTQYF. Drawing the rest from reference TRBV7-8 and TRBJ2-3, the complete variable domain is GAGVSQSPRYKVAKRGQDVALRCDPISGHVSLFWYQQALGQGPEFLTYFQNEAQLDKSGLPSDRFFAERPEGSVSTLKIQRTQQEDSAVYLCASSPDPVLVGPYDTQYFGPGTRLTVL.